This T cell receptor (beta chain) was found in a study of OX40 agonist ivuxolimab in advanced cancers. Whole-study context: Eligibility rules accepted prior anti-PD-1, anti-PD-L1 or anti-CTLA-4 therapy, and around 38% had some.

Sequencing used immunoSEQ multiplex PCR; TCRdb keeps in-frame clones, though not all of them. The sample comprises almost 70,000 clones, around 80% of which are singletons, and approximately 2.1% rests with the top ten. Here the sequenced sample was CD4+ or CD8+ T cells sorted from blood, taken in a trial of the OX40 agonist ivuxolimab. This sequence originates from an adult with an advanced solid tumor such as melanoma, head and neck, liver or kidney cancer.

The CDR3 is CASSMMDKETQYF. The CDR3 DNA reads as TGTGCCAGTAGTATGATGGACAAAGAGACCCAGTACTTC. The chain joins TRBV19 to TRBJ2-5; D might be TRBD1 (5 bases). The CDR3 extends over 13 amino acids. Per germline, CDR1 LNHDA and CDR2 SQIVND (reference sequence). Trimming left V 3 bases short and J 3 bases short, with 8 bases between.